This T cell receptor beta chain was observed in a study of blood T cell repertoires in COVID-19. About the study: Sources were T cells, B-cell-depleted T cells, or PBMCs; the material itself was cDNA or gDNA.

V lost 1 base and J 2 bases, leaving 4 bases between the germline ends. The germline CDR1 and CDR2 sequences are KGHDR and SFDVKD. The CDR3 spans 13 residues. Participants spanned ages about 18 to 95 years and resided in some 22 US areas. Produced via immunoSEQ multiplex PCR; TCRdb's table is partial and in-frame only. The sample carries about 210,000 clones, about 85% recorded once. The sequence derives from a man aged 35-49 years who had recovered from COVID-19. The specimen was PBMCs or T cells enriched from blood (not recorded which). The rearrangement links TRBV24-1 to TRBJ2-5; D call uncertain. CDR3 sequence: CATSDFQQETQYF. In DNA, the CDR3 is TGTGCCACCAGTGATTTTCAACAAGAGACCCAGTACTTC.